The 9 T cell receptor beta chains below come from one sample, sequenced in a study of graft-versus-host responses after intestinal transplantation. Profiled with immunoSEQ multiplex PCR; TCRdb holds only in-frame clones, not every one. The table includes approximately 9,700 clones, about 95% detected once. Specimen: bone marrow, collected around 500 days after intestinal transplantation. The origin of the receptors is a human patient who received an intestinal transplant, so some T cells may come from the graft donor.

This chain links TRBV6-6 with TRBJ2-7, with a tentative D call TRBD1 (6 bases). Germline V gene data show CDR1 as MNHNY and CDR2 as SVGAGI (reference sequence). This CDR3 is built from 14 residues. V lost 6 bases to trimming and J lost 1 base, with 13 bases between them. This CDR3 reads CASSRTVGSYEQYF. The CDR3 DNA sequence: TGTGCCAGCAGCAGGACAGTAGGATCCTACGAGCAGTACTTC.

The chain recombines TRBV5-8 with TRBJ2-7; D not resolved. The germline V gene has CDR1 SGHTS and CDR2 YDEGEE. The CDR3 totals 15 residues. Trimming took 1 base from V and 0 from J, leaving 11 bases between them. This CDR3 reads CASSLLLVRSYEQYF. The DNA for the CDR3 is TGTGCCAGCAGCTTGCTACTTGTTCGCTCCTACGAGCAGTACTTC.

J is TRBJ2-1 and V is TRBV19, with a possible D match to TRBD2 (6 bases). Trimming removed 3 bases from V and 0 bases from J, with 9 bases in between. CDR1 and CDR2 (germline): LNHDA, SQIVND (reference sequence). The CDR3 runs 15 residues. The CDR3 nucleotides read TGTGCCAGTAGTATCGAAGCGGGCTCCTACAATGAGCAGTTCTTC. This sequence encodes CASSIEAGSYNEQFF.

The chain is built from TRBV4-1 and TRBJ1-1, with 7 bases matching TRBD1. The CDR3 has 13 residues. Germline-derived CDR1 and CDR2 are MGHRA and YSYEKL. Germline trimming cut 1 base from V and 7 bases from J; bases unmatched to any gene: 3. CDR3 residues: CASSQAGTDEAFF. DNA of the CDR3: TGCGCCAGCAGCCAAGCCGGGACAGATGAAGCTTTCTTT.

V gene TRBV5-1 combines with J gene TRBJ1-1, with D maybe TRBD1 (6 bases). CDR1 is SGHRS and CDR2 is YFSETQ in the germline V gene. The CDR3 is 17 residues long. V was pared by 1 base and J by 6 bases, with 22 bases between. The DNA for the CDR3 is TGCGCCAGCAGCTTGTCGGCCCGACCTACAGGGCCCGCTGAAGCTTTCTTT. It encodes CASSLSARPTGPAEAFF.

CDR3 nucleotides: TGTGCCAGCAGTTTCCTAGCGACATCCTACAATGAGCAGTTCTTC. It translates to CASSFLATSYNEQFF. The chain has TRBV6-5 and TRBJ2-1; D might be TRBD2 (6 bases). V was clipped by 4 bases and J by 1 base, with 11 bases between them. The CDR3 covers 15 residues. Germline V gene lookup returns CDR1 MNHEY and CDR2 SVGAGI.

This chain joins TRBV28 and TRBJ2-1; 9 bases fit TRBD2. Per the germline V gene, CDR1 is MDHEN and CDR2 is SYDVKM. V lost 5 bases, J lost 0 bases, and 2 bases stayed unmatched. The CDR3 runs to 15 residues. DNA for the CDR3: TGTGCCAGCAGTATTAGCGGGAGCTCCTACAATGAGCAGTTCTTC. Protein: CASSISGSSYNEQFF.

This clone was detected only once. The chain has TRBV27 and TRBJ2-2, with D perhaps being TRBD1 or TRBD2 (5 bases each). The CDR3 consists of 13 residues. The ends were cut back, 8 bases at V and 7 bases at J, with 14 bases in the middle. Looked up from germline, CDR1 is MNHEY and CDR2 is SMNVEV (reference sequence). The chain's CDR3 is CASRDLPVGELFF. Here the CDR3 DNA reads TGTGCCAGCCGGGACCTTCCTGTCGGGGAGCTGTTTTTT.

CDR3 DNA: TGTGCCAGCAGCTTAGCATCCGGGCGCACCGGAACCTACGAGCAGTACTTC. Protein sequence: CASSLASGRTGTYEQYF. The chain uses TRBV7-2 and TRBJ2-7; D gene uncertain. The CDR3 runs to 17 residues. Germline V gives CDR1 SGHTA, CDR2 FQGNSA. The V gene lost 0 bases and the J gene lost 2 bases, with 17 bases spanning the gap.